One sample yielded the 11 T cell receptor beta chains listed below, sequenced in a study of T cell clonotyping in hematopoietic cell transplantation. Produced via immunoSEQ multiplex PCR; TCRdb's table is partial and in-frame only. The sample has about 16,000 clones, roughly 58% seen once. Specimen: PBMCs, collected 30 days after allogeneic stem cell transplant. The receptors were sampled from a male patient aged 50 to 60 who had an allogeneic stem cell transplant from an unrelated donor, so T cells may come from the graft donor. Some clones in this sample may be carry-over from other donors' samples.

In its sample, this clone was seen a few times. This sequence joins TRBV7-8 and TRBJ1-5; 7 positions match TRBD1. Trimming took 3 bases from V and 0 from J; bases not matched to a gene: 2. Per the germline V gene, CDR1 is SGHVS and CDR2 is FQNEAQ. CDR3 length: 15 residues. The CDR3 loop reads CASSFGTASNQPQHF. The DNA for the CDR3 is TGTGCCAGCAGCTTTGGGACAGCTAGCAATCAGCCCCAGCATTTT.

This clone showed up just a few times. The chain recombines TRBV7-6 with TRBJ2-5, with D unclear. V gave up 4 bases and J gave up 1 base, with 1 base separating them. This CDR3 is built from 11 residues. Germline V gene lookup returns CDR1 SGHVS and CDR2 FNYEAQ. CDR3 amino acids: CASSSQETQYF. The CDR3 nucleotides are TGTGCCAGCAGCTCCCAAGAGACCCAGTACTTC. Full variable domain (remainder filled in from reference TRBV7-6 and TRBJ2-5): GAGVSQSPRYKVTKRGQDVALRCDPISGHVSLYWYRQALGQGPEFLTYFNYEAQQDKSGLPNDRFSAERPEGSISTLTIQRTEQRDSAMYRCASSSQETQYFGPGTRLLVL.

V is TRBV4-1 and J is TRBJ2-1; TRBD1 or TRBD2 may be the D gene (6 bases each). Trimming removed 3 bases from V and 7 bases from J, with 16 bases in between. The CDR3 spans 15 residues. Germline V gene sequence: CDR1 MGHRA, CDR2 YSYEKL. The CDR3 loop reads CASSHPGAPGNEQFF. For the CDR3, the DNA is TGCGCCAGCAGCCATCCGGGGGCCCCGGGGAATGAGCAGTTCTTC.

The chain uses TRBV19 and TRBJ1-1, with D possibly matching TRBD1 (6 bases). Germline V gives CDR1 LNHDA, CDR2 SQIVND (reference sequence). Trimming removed 7 bases from V and 5 bases from J, with 14 bases in between. The CDR3 extends over 13 amino acids. In DNA, the CDR3 is TGTGCCAGTAATACAGGGTCGGGAACTGAAGCTTTCTTT. It is translated as CASNTGSGTEAFF.

The genes are TRBV4-2 and TRBJ1-2, with a tentative D call TRBD1 (5 bases). V lost 0 bases to trimming and J lost 4 bases, with 12 bases between them. Germline loops: CDR1 LGHNA, CDR2 YNFKEQ. This CDR3 has 15 amino acids. The CDR3: CASSQDRGVGYGYTF. The DNA for the CDR3 is TGTGCCAGCAGCCAAGATCGGGGGGTGGGCTATGGCTACACCTTC.

The CDR3 spells CASSQPGQYNSPLHF. CDR3 coding DNA: TGCGCCAGCAGCCAGCCGGGACAGTATAATTCACCCCTCCACTTT. The chain couples TRBV4-3 to TRBJ1-6, with TRBD1 matching 7 bases. The germline V gene encodes CDR1 LGHNA and CDR2 YSLEER. The CDR3 extends over 15 amino acids. V lost 3 bases and J lost 4; bases outside the gene matches: 3.

The chain recombines TRBV19 with TRBJ1-6; 7 bases align to TRBD1. The germline gives CDR1 LNHDA, CDR2 SQIVND (reference sequence). The CDR3 loop spans 11 amino acids. V lost 2 bases to trimming and J lost 17 bases; unmatched junction nucleotides: 3. As DNA, the CDR3 is TGTGCCAGTAGTATACCGGGACAGATCCACTTT. Protein product: CASSIPGQIHF.

This chain uses TRBV5-6 with TRBJ2-2; D remains ambiguous. The germline V gene has CDR1 SGHDT and CDR2 YYEEEE. Trimming removed 3 bases at V and 0 bases at J, with 12 bases between. The CDR3 contains 16 residues. The CDR3 DNA follows: TGTGCCAGCAGCTACCGACTGACCCCGAACACCGGGGAGCTGTTTTTT. Translated: CASSYRLTPNTGELFF.

V and J are TRBV25-1 and TRBJ2-3; D is uncertain. The CDR3 is 13 residues long. Germline values: CDR1 MGHDK, CDR2 SYGVNS. V lost 3 bases, J lost 3 bases, and 7 bases lay in between. CDR3: CASSDDKTDTQYF. CDR3 bases: TGTGCCAGCAGTGACGACAAGACAGATACGCAGTATTTT.

The chain employs TRBV20-1 and TRBJ1-2; D is unresolved. V lost 6 bases to trimming and J lost 8 bases, with 13 bases between them. Germline V CDR1 and CDR2: DFQATT, SNEGSKA (reference sequence). The CDR3 runs to 11 residues. Written as DNA, the CDR3 is TGCAGTGCCGTACTTTCTGAAGGCTACACCTTC. As protein: CSAVLSEGYTF.

The sample holds a few counts of this clone. V gene TRBV30 combines with J gene TRBJ2-3; weak D call: TRBD2 (5 bases). V was clipped by 0 bases and J by 13 bases, with 20 bases between them. The CDR3 sequence is 14 residues long. CDR1 is GTSNPN and CDR2 is SVGIG in the germline V gene (reference sequence). The CDR3 spells CAWSVRWASLAEYF. Here the CDR3 DNA reads TGTGCCTGGAGTGTACGGTGGGCTAGCCTCGCGGAGTATTTT.